This is a list of T cell receptor beta chains from one sample in a study of T cell changes during pregnancy in multiple sclerosis. Assay used: immunoSEQ multiplex PCR; TCRdb lists only in-frame clones, some missing. The sample consists of 38,000 or so clones, around 93% of them appearing once. The input for sequencing was CD4+ T cells from peripheral blood mononuclear cells, taken in the first trimester of pregnancy. These receptors all stem from a female donor with multiple sclerosis, enrolled in a pregnancy study. CDR3s include the opening cysteine and the closing phenylalanine or tryptophan. D genes are given only for firm matches. A row's size may be missing; if present it is once, few, many or a size class.

clone_size	d_call	v_call	j_call	cdr3_aa	cdr3_nt
-	-	TRBV5-1	TRBJ2-2	CASSSDTTGELFF	TGCGCCAGCAGCTCGGACACCACCGGGGAGCTGTTTTTT
-	-	TRBV4-2	TRBJ1-1	CASSQDQGRGEAFF	TGTGCCAGCAGCCAAGATCAGGGCAGGGGAGAAGCTTTCTTT
-	TRBD1	TRBV4-1	TRBJ2-5	CASSQETGGRETQYF	TGCGCCAGCAGCCAAGAAACAGGGGGCCGGGAGACCCAGTACTTC
-	-	TRBV9	TRBJ2-7	CASSATQLAYNHEQYF	TGTGCCAGCAGCGCCACCCAACTAGCCTACAACCACGAGCAGTACTTC
few	TRBD2	TRBV27	TRBJ2-1	CASSWLGLAGGSSYNEQFF	TGTGCCAGCAGTTGGCTAGGGCTAGCGGGAGGGAGCTCCTACAATGAGCAGTTCTTC
-	-	TRBV14	TRBJ2-7	CASSQDKWGESYEQYF	TGTGCCAGCAGCCAAGATAAATGGGGCGAGTCCTACGAGCAGTACTTC
-	TRBD1	TRBV5-4	TRBJ2-5	CASSLPPGTGWQETQYF	TGTGCCAGCAGTCTACCTCCGGGGACAGGGTGGCAAGAGACCCAGTACTTC
once	-	TRBV7-2	TRBJ1-1	CASSLRRGSTEAFF	TGTGCCAGCAGCTTACGAAGGGGCAGCACTGAAGCTTTCTTT
-	TRBD1	TRBV6-1	TRBJ1-3	CASSDQGQGNTIYF	TGTGCCAGCAGTGATCAGGGACAGGGGAACACCATATATTTT
-	TRBD1	TRBV5-8	TRBJ2-5	CASSAGQGQKETQYF	TGTGCCAGCAGCGCCGGACAGGGGCAGAAAGAGACCCAGTACTTC
-	TRBD2	TRBV7-3	TRBJ2-3	CASSLTSGVTDTQYF	TGTGCCAGCAGCTTAACTAGCGGGGTCACAGATACGCAGTATTTT
-	-	TRBV5-6	TRBJ2-5	CASSLDYQETQYF	TGTGCCAGCAGCTTGGACTACCAAGAGACCCAGTACTTC
-	TRBD1	TRBV5-1	TRBJ1-2	CASSSPGQGASYTF	TGCGCCAGCAGCTCTCCGGGACAGGGGGCGAGCTACACCTTC
few	-	TRBV19	TRBJ2-7	CASSLLGNEQYF	TGTGCCAGTAGTCTTCTCGGGAACGAGCAGTACTTC
-	-	TRBV9	TRBJ2-7	CASSVGGGPFGEQYF	TGTGCCAGCAGCGTAGGCGGAGGTCCCTTCGGCGAGCAGTACTTC
-	-	TRBV6-1	TRBJ1-1	CASSFNRVRAFF	TGTGCCAGCAGTTTTAACAGGGTGAGGGCTTTCTTT
-	TRBD1	TRBV5-1	TRBJ1-4	CASSGGGTANEKLFF	TGCGCCAGCAGCGGGGGCGGGACAGCTAATGAAAAACTGTTTTTT
-	-	TRBV6-1	TRBJ2-7	CASSKTAQRSYEQYF	TGTGCCAGCAGTAAGACAGCCCAACGATCCTACGAGCAGTACTTC
-	TRBD2	TRBV27	TRBJ2-1	CASTLGREGRNEQFF	TGTGCCAGCACCCTAGGGCGGGAGGGCCGGAATGAGCAGTTCTTC
-	-	TRBV23-1	TRBJ1-5	CASSRERPFDQPQHF	TGCGCCAGCAGTCGAGAACGTCCCTTTGATCAGCCCCAGCATTTT
-	-	TRBV2	TRBJ1-4	CASKDPGANEKLFF	TGTGCCAGCAAGGATCCGGGGGCTAATGAAAAACTGTTTTTT
-	-	TRBV18	TRBJ2-7	CASSPDEEQYF	TGTGCCAGCTCACCAGATGAGGAGCAGTACTTC
-	TRBD2	TRBV7-2	TRBJ2-3	CASSLGLASDTQYF	TGTGCCAGCAGCTTGGGACTAGCTTCAGATACGCAGTATTTT
-	TRBD2	TRBV7-9	TRBJ2-5	CASSLSTSGGMPQYF	TGTGCCAGCAGCTTATCCACTAGCGGGGGGATGCCCCAGTACTTC
-	TRBD1	TRBV7-3	TRBJ1-5	CARIGRDRGLEQPQHF	TGTGCCAGGATAGGTAGGGACAGGGGGCTAGAACAGCCCCAGCATTTT
-	-	TRBV7-2	TRBJ2-1	CASSLVGVPYNEQFF	TGTGCCAGCAGCTTAGTGGGAGTGCCCTACAATGAGCAGTTCTTC
-	TRBD1	TRBV2	TRBJ1-4	CASSTGTGREKLFF	TGTGCCAGCAGTACCGGGACAGGGCGTGAAAAACTGTTTTTT
-	TRBD1	TRBV14	TRBJ2-7	CASSQMDRPYEQYF	TGTGCCAGCAGCCAAATGGACAGGCCCTACGAGCAGTACTTC
-	-	TRBV7-2	TRBJ2-1	CASSGDGLAGRQFF	TGTGCCAGCAGCGGGGATGGCCTCGCGGGTCGGCAGTTCTTC
-	-	TRBV2	TRBJ2-1	CASTMRRAEIRDNEQFF	TGTGCCAGCACTATGAGGAGGGCCGAGATCAGGGACAATGAGCAGTTCTTC
-	-	TRBV11-1	TRBJ1-1	CASSRGAGGLTEAFF	TGTGCCAGCAGCCGAGGGGCCGGAGGGTTGACTGAAGCTTTCTTT
-	TRBD2	TRBV27	TRBJ2-6	CASSLGGLAPGANVLTF	TGTGCCAGCTCGCTTGGGGGACTAGCGCCCGGGGCCAACGTCCTGACTTTC
few	-	TRBV7-8	TRBJ1-6	CASSLAEGHSSPLHF	TGTGCCAGCAGCTTAGCGGAGGGGCATAGTTCACCCCTCCACTTT
-	TRBD1	TRBV28	TRBJ2-7	CASSRQGGSYEQYF	TGTGCCAGCAGTCGACAGGGGGGGTCCTACGAGCAGTACTTC
-	-	TRBV5-1	TRBJ2-5	CASSWGGAKETQYF	TGCGCCAGCAGCTGGGGGGGGGCTAAAGAGACCCAGTACTTC
-	-	TRBV30	TRBJ2-1	CAWSVGRGRGEQFF	TGTGCCTGGAGTGTAGGGCGGGGCAGGGGGGAGCAGTTCTTC
-	TRBD1	TRBV19	TRBJ1-2	CASSTPGSWGQGTNYGYTF	TGTGCCAGTAGTACTCCGGGGTCTTGGGGACAGGGAACGAACTATGGCTACACCTTC
few	-	TRBV6-1	TRBJ2-5	CASSDTHRVSETQYF	TGTGCCAGCAGTGATACTCACAGGGTCTCAGAGACCCAGTACTTC
once	-	TRBV6-5	TRBJ1-2	CASSQRQESNYGYTF	TGTGCCAGCAGCCAGCGACAGGAGTCTAACTATGGCTACACCTTC
-	-	TRBV7-3	TRBJ1-1	CASSLHRLPKEAFF	TGTGCCAGCAGCTTACACAGGCTACCTAAGGAAGCTTTCTTT
-	-	TRBV7-2	TRBJ1-1	CATRTGPQGTEAFF	TGTGCCACCCGAACTGGGCCCCAGGGCACTGAAGCTTTCTTT
once	TRBD2	TRBV7-6	TRBJ2-2	CASSLRLAGASNTGELFF	TGTGCCAGCAGCTTACGACTAGCGGGAGCCTCGAACACCGGGGAGCTGTTTTTT
-	TRBD1	TRBV5-6	TRBJ2-1	CASRMTRDRRNEQFF	TGTGCCAGCAGGATGACAAGGGACAGGCGCAATGAGCAGTTCTTC
-	-	TRBV7-9	TRBJ2-1	CASSLSKAWSPPEDEQFF	TGTGCCAGCAGCTTATCCAAGGCATGGTCGCCCCCTGAGGATGAGCAGTTCTTC
-	TRBD1	TRBV7-8	TRBJ1-2	CASSWTGGTAPLGYTF	TGTGCCAGCAGTTGGACAGGGGGTACGGCCCCGCTTGGCTACACCTTC
-	-	TRBV28	TRBJ1-4	CASSLQGGNEKLFF	TGTGCCAGCAGTTTACAGGGCGGTAATGAAAAACTGTTTTTT
few	-	TRBV5-4	TRBJ1-2	CASSLGGRDGYTF	TGTGCCAGCAGCTTGGGCGGGAGGGATGGCTACACCTTC
-	-	TRBV19	TRBJ1-5	CASSIGSYQPQHF	TGTGCCAGTAGTATCGGGTCCTATCAGCCCCAGCATTTT
-	-	TRBV5-1	TRBJ2-7	CASSLRDLVSEQYF	TGCGCCAGCAGCTTGCGGGACTTAGTCAGCGAGCAGTACTTC
-	TRBD1	TRBV11-2	TRBJ1-1	CASKGQGALMNTEAFF	TGTGCCAGCAAAGGACAGGGGGCACTCATGAACACTGAAGCTTTCTTT
-	-	TRBV6-1	TRBJ2-1	CASSEGRGTYNEQFF	TGTGCCAGCAGTGAAGGCAGGGGAACCTACAATGAGCAGTTCTTC
once	-	TRBV4-2	TRBJ2-1	CASSQDRLHEQFF	TGTGCCAGCAGCCAAGATAGACTTCATGAGCAGTTCTTC
-	TRBD1	TRBV6-5	TRBJ1-4	CASSPGGTGEKLFF	TGTGCCAGCAGTCCTGGGGGGACAGGGGAAAAACTGTTTTTT
-	-	TRBV6-1	TRBJ1-1	CASSLSRRVNTEAFF	TGTGCCAGCAGCCTCTCCCGACGGGTGAACACTGAAGCTTTCTTT
-	TRBD2	TRBV5-4	TRBJ2-3	CASSLTRLAGFTDTQYF	TGTGCCAGCAGCTTGACTAGACTAGCGGGCTTCACAGATACGCAGTATTTT
-	-	TRBV5-1	TRBJ1-1	CASSSQATGTEAFF	TGCGCCAGCAGCTCGCAGGCCACGGGGACTGAAGCTTTCTTT
-	TRBD1	TRBV6-6	TRBJ2-7	CASSYHTGVQSYEQYF	TGTGCCAGCAGTTACCATACAGGGGTACAATCCTACGAGCAGTACTTC